Described below is a single TCR beta chain sequence and its context. The record originates from a study of blood T cell repertoires in COVID-19. Across the whole study: Sites in the United States, Italy and Spain provided acute and convalescent COVID-19 samples. The analysed material was cDNA or gDNA that came from T cells, B-cell-depleted T cells, or PBMCs.

The V end lost 4 bases, the J end lost 3 bases, and 11 bases lay between the germline ends. Germline CDR1 SGHRS, CDR2 YFSETQ. The length of the CDR3 is 13 residues. Methods used by the authors: Estimation of nucleated cell counts relied on the amplification of reference gene primers. The data were produced by immunoSEQ multiplex PCR, yet TCRdb's version contains in-frame clones alone and is incomplete. V and J calls and clone size are copied from that table; D and trimming were computed from the DNA. The sample gives about 290,000 clones, around four fifths of which show up once; around 4% is in the top ten.

Material: peripheral blood. The chain uses TRBV5-1 and TRBJ2-7, with D perhaps TRBD2 (6 bases). This clonotype originated in a woman aged 45-65 years with active or convalescent COVID-19. CDR3 region: CASSLAGFYEQYF. DNA of the CDR3: TGCGCCAGCAGCCTGGCGGGGTTCTACGAGCAGTACTTC.